The present entry profiles one T cell receptor (beta chain) with its context. This clonotype turned up a few times. The target of this receptor is not known. It has no much larger one-base neighbor in the sample; base qualities were not kept. Instrument on record: Illumina NovaSeq 6000. TCR cDNA was made using 5'RACE template switching, a step that added a universal primer site and unique molecular identifiers. Priming for cDNA synthesis came from both the TCR alpha and TCR beta constant segments. Libraries were amplified in two PCR steps, with sample barcodes and sequencing adapters added in the second step. Sequencing of the libraries was done on either Illumina HiSeq 2500 (2x100 bp) or NovaSeq (2x150 bp). The study's own analysis went as follows. Reads were demultiplexed and collapsed into UMI consensus sequences with MIGEC, and V(D)J alignment was performed with MiXCR. Clonotypes responding to the vaccine were identified with edgeR on replicate PBMC samples, with the criteria of FDR below 0.01 and a log2 fold change above 5 up to day 15. CD4 or CD8 identity was assigned to each bulk clonotype according to whether the clonotype was present at higher abundance in the sequenced CD4 repertoire or the sequenced CD8 repertoire. TCRdb reprocessed the public reads (quality trimming at Q25 with fastp, clone calling with MiXCR) and kept in-frame beta chains. Records with the same CDR3 protein are collapsed into one entry carrying the most frequent genes and DNA. These V and J calls rely on TCRdb rather than the paper's analysis. Counted in this sample were 250,000 to 350,000 distinct CDR3 sequences; about 4.5% of them appeared once. Approximately 19% of the sample comes from the top ten.

This specimen comes from a study of T cells after yellow fever vaccination (dated by TCRdb to between 2018 and 2021). About the full investigation: The SMART-Seq v4 Ultra Low Input RNA kit was used to prepare libraries from fractions with low cell numbers. To track T-cell clones before and after primary and booster YFV17D yellow fever vaccination, bulk TCR alpha and beta repertoires were sequenced longitudinally. Two healthy male donors, one aged 18 to 30 and one aged 30 to 40 years, made up the cohort. Bulk PBMC replicates and cell subsets were isolated from blood drawn at multiple timepoints before and after both primary and secondary immunization.

CDR1 is given as MGHDK and CDR2 as SYGVNS, both from the germline V gene. Trimming removed 1 base from V and 6 bases from J, leaving 9 bases between the germline ends. Reading from cysteine to phenylalanine, the CDR3 counts 14 amino acids. The retained sequence is limited to the CDR3, 42 bases, with the frame set at the first base. The treatment or condition label on this specimen signifies: live attenuated yellow fever vaccine strain. At each blood-draw timepoint, two biological replicates of bulk PBMCs were collected. A standard Ficoll-Paque protocol was used to isolate PBMCs from peripheral blood. TriZol was used to extract RNA from bulk PBMCs, from CD4 and CD8 fractions, and from dextramer-positive and dextramer-negative fractions. The full study reports these points: Most clones expanded after primary vaccination (96% of CD4 and around 88% of CD8) were re-detected after the booster, suggesting that broad memory maintenance occurred. FACS-sorted repertoires could contain abundant contaminating clonotypes from the bulk population, so computational filtering was required. A small fraction of clonotypes appeared in both the CD4 and CD8 compartments, likely as a result of convergent recombination. Because the study included only a couple of donors, the extent to which the findings can be generalized is limited. Compared with the primary T-cell response, the secondary T-cell response was weaker but faster, peaking on day 5 rather than day 15.

The rearranged segments are TRBV25-1 and TRBJ2-2, with no confident D gene call. The receptor's source is a man younger than 30 who received the YFV17D yellow fever vaccine. The sequences come from PBMCs, collected 15 days after the yellow fever booster vaccination. The CDR3 region reads CASSESTRPGELFF. The bases read TGTGCCAGCAGTGAATCGACACGGCCCGGGGAGCTGTTTTTT.